The entry below gives a single T cell receptor beta chain sequence along with its context. No antigen is known for it. Germline CDR1 reads MNHNS; CDR2 reads SASEGT. V shed 6 bases, J shed 3 bases, and the junction held 3 bases outside the gene matches. The CDR3 totals 14 residues. The repertoire was sequenced with immunoSEQ multiplex PCR; TCRdb's copy has only in-frame clones and lacks some. This sample has some 120,000 clones, with around 90% found just once. This record comes from a study of graft-versus-host responses after intestinal transplantation. Regarding the study as a whole: GvH clones turned up in recipient marrow; some had shown up first in ileum or blood.

The genes are TRBV6-1 and TRBJ2-2; the match to TRBD1 covers 8 bases. The sequencing here drew on unstimulated CD4+ T cells sorted from spleen or lymph node cells, taken before intestinal transplant. This TCR was sampled from a human donor who received an intestinal transplant. CDR3 sequence (DNA): TGTGCCAGCAGGAGGACAGGGCACACCGGGGAGCTGTTTTTT. Translation: CASRRTGHTGELFF.